These 31 T cell receptor beta chains originate from one sample sequenced in a study of T cell repertoires in cytomegalovirus infection. MiXCR, run by TCRdb on the reads, gives a single entry per CDR3 protein. In the table there are some 700,000 distinct CDR3 sequences, around 30% of which are singletons. What these receptors recognize is not known. The sample consisted of cultured PBMCs, taken from culture after CMV antigen stimulation. The receptors derive from a human donor in good health (CMV status not recorded). Some clones in this sample may be carry-over from other donors' samples.

The chain combines TRBV18 with TRBJ2-5; D call uncertain. The CDR3 is 18 amino acids. CDR1 and CDR2 from the germline V gene are KGHSH and LQKENI. The V gene lost 6 bases and the J gene lost 1 base, with 24 bases spanning the gap. CDR3 loop: CASSSPDDPALSQETQYF. The CDR3 DNA is TGTGCCAGCTCGTCTCCGGACGATCCTGCACTGAGCCAAGAGACCCAGTACTTC.

The chain is built from TRBV20-1 and TRBJ2-7; unclear D gene. Between the trimmed V and J ends, which lost 5 bases and 6 bases, there was a span of 11 bases. Germline lookup yields CDR1 DFQATT and CDR2 SNEGSKA (reference sequence). The CDR3 runs 11 residues. In DNA form, the CDR3 reads TGCAGTGCTCGACGATTAACCGAGCAGTACTTC. It encodes CSARRLTEQYF.

The chain employs TRBV20-1 and TRBJ2-5; 9 positions agree with TRBD2. J lost 0 bases, V lost 6 bases, and 5 bases had no gene match. Germline lookup yields CDR1 DFQATT and CDR2 SNEGSKA (reference sequence). This CDR3 comprises 14 residues. As DNA, the CDR3 is TGCAGTGCCAAGACTAGCGGTAACCAAGAGACCCAGTACTTC. Translating gives CSAKTSGNQETQYF.

This clonotype was seen a few times. The chain couples TRBV6-2 or TRBV6-3 to TRBJ1-5; unclear D gene. V dropped 2 bases and J dropped 4 bases, with 15 bases sitting between them. The CDR3 is made up of 16 amino acids. Germline values: CDR1 MNHEY, CDR2 SVGEGT. Here the CDR3 reads CASSYLDRGGNQPQHF. CDR3 coding DNA: TGTGCCAGCAGTTACCTCGACCGGGGTGGTAATCAGCCCCAGCATTTT.

This clonotype was observed a few times. The chain links TRBV4-1 to TRBJ2-4, with TRBD1 matching over 9 bases. The germline V gene has CDR1 MGHRA and CDR2 YSYEKL. This CDR3 spans 17 amino acids. The ends lost 0 bases at V and 6 bases at J; junction bases unmatched: 9. The CDR3 spells CASSQERWGTGINIQYF. Here the CDR3 DNA reads TGCGCCAGCAGCCAAGAAAGGTGGGGGACAGGGATAAACATTCAGTACTTC.

The sample holds a few counts of this clonotype. The chain carries TRBV7-9 and TRBJ1-2, with 7 bases aligning to TRBD1. The CDR3 loop spans 15 amino acids. Germline assignment: CDR1 SEHNR and CDR2 FQNEAQ (reference sequence). J gave up 1 base and V 5 bases, and 7 bases lay outside the gene matches. CDR3 DNA: TGTGCCAGCAGCCAAACAGGGGCGGTTAACTATGGCTACACCTTC. Translated, it gives CASSQTGAVNYGYTF.

This clonotype was recorded many times. The chain joins TRBV12-5 to TRBJ2-1; 7 bases are shared with TRBD1. The germline gives CDR1 LGHNT, CDR2 FRNRAP. With 6 bases clipped from V and 2 bases from J, the junction kept 10 bases outside the gene matches. CDR3 length equals 16 residues. DNA of the CDR3: TGTGCTAGTGGGAACACCGAGACAGGGACCTACAATGAGCAGTTCTTC. Protein product: CASGNTETGTYNEQFF.

This chain's CDR3 is CASSSGTGEGYGYTF. The CDR3 nucleotides are TGTGCCAGCAGCTCCGGGACAGGAGAAGGCTATGGCTACACCTTC. This chain links TRBV7-2 with TRBJ1-2; 8 bases are shared with TRBD1. V shed 4 bases and J 4 bases; nucleotides not matched to a gene: 8. Germline V gene lookup returns CDR1 SGHTA and CDR2 FQGNSA. This CDR3 has 15 residues.

The chain carries TRBV19 and TRBJ2-2; 7 bases map to TRBD2. Losses at the gene ends were 6 bases for V and 2 bases for J; bases not matched to a gene: 6. The CDR3 has 15 amino acids. Germline lookup yields CDR1 LNHDA and CDR2 SQIVND (reference sequence). The CDR3 DNA is TGTGCCAGTAGAAGGAGCGGGACTAACACCGGGGAGCTGTTTTTT. It translates to CASRRSGTNTGELFF.

This clonotype turned up a few times. The chain uses TRBV12-3 or TRBV12-4 and TRBJ2-7; weak D call: TRBD1 (5 bases). V gave up 6 bases and J gave up 2 bases, with 11 bases separating them. This CDR3 is 13 amino acids long. This CDR3 is CASSSGHPYEQYF. The DNA for the CDR3 is TGTGCCAGCAGCTCAGGACATCCCTACGAGCAGTACTTC.

The chain is built from TRBV20-1 and TRBJ2-3; 9 bases agree with TRBD2. V gave up 4 bases and J gave up 3 bases; unmatched junction bases: 11. The CDR3 spans 16 residues. Germline values: CDR1 DFQATT, CDR2 SNEGSKA (reference sequence). CDR3 loop: CSATVPRGGETDTQYF. DNA for the CDR3: TGCAGTGCTACGGTCCCGCGGGGGGGCGAAACAGATACGCAGTATTTT.

Many counts were recorded for this clonotype. The genes are TRBV7-2 and TRBJ2-7; D might be TRBD1 (6 bases). The CDR3 contains 17 residues. Trimming cost V 6 bases and J 6 bases, with 27 bases left between them. The germline CDR1 and CDR2 sequences are SGHTA and FQGNSA. CDR3 sequence reads: CASRTQQGSVFTIEQYF. CDR3 DNA sequence: TGTGCCAGCAGGACCCAACAGGGATCGGTATTTACGATCGAGCAGTACTTC.

This clonotype was seen a few times. This sequence joins TRBV7-2 and TRBJ2-1; TRBD1 aligns across 8 bases. Germline assignment: CDR1 SGHTA and CDR2 FQGNSA. J was trimmed by 15 bases and V by 1 base; bases with no gene match: 2. The CDR3 contains 11 residues. For the CDR3, the DNA is TGTGCCAGCAGCTTAGGACAGGGGCGGTTCTTC. Translated: CASSLGQGRFF.

This clonotype was observed a few times. This rearrangement joins TRBV7-2 to TRBJ1-2; 7 nucleotides agree with TRBD1. Germline lookup yields CDR1 SGHTA and CDR2 FQGNSA. This CDR3 spans 14 amino acids. V lost 1 base to trimming and J lost 8 bases; unmatched junction nucleotides: 7. The CDR3 reads CASSLGQGLGGYTF. In nucleotides, the CDR3 is TGTGCCAGCAGCTTAGGACAGGGCCTGGGCGGCTACACCTTC. The full variable domain, rest sourced from reference TRBV7-2 and TRBJ1-2, is GAGVSQSPSNKVTEKGKDVELRCDPISGHTALYWYRQSLGQGLEFLIYFQGNSAPDKSGLPSDRFSAERTGGSVSTLTIQRTQQEDSAVYLCASSLGQGLGGYTFGSGTRLTVV.

This sequence joins TRBV20-1 and TRBJ2-7, with D tentatively TRBD2 (6 bases). Deletions cut 4 bases from V and 2 bases from J, with 12 bases between. Germline V CDR1 and CDR2: DFQATT, SNEGSKA (reference sequence). The CDR3 runs to 13 residues. The CDR3 nucleotides read TGCAGTGCTACTAGCGCCGTTACCTACGAGCAGTACTTC. This encodes CSATSAVTYEQYF.

This clonotype has more than one count but fewer than ten. V usage is TRBV12-3 or TRBV12-4 and J usage is TRBJ1-1; no definite D call. V lost 4 bases, J lost 3 bases, and 9 bases lay in between. CDR3 size: 13 residues. In nucleotides, the CDR3 is TGTGCCAGCAGTTACGCCGGCCACACTGAAGCTTTCTTT. Protein product: CASSYAGHTEAFF.

The chain carries TRBV5-1 and TRBJ1-1; the D gene is possibly TRBD1 (5 bases). There are 16 residues in the CDR3. The germline V gene encodes CDR1 SGHRS and CDR2 YFSETQ. V lost 3 bases, J lost 0 bases, and 15 bases lay in between. CDR3 residues: CASSSNLGTVNTEAFF. The CDR3 DNA reads TGCGCCAGCAGCTCCAACTTGGGGACGGTGAACACTGAAGCTTTCTTT. Together with reference TRBV5-1 and TRBJ1-1, the CDR3 gives the full variable domain: KAGVTQTPRYLIKTRGQQVTLSCSPISGHRSVSWYQQTPGQGLQFLFEYFSETQRNKGNFPGRFSGRQFSNSRSEMNVSTLELGDSALYLCASSSNLGTVNTEAFFGQGTRLTVV.

This clonotype has just a few counts. The chain couples TRBV9 to TRBJ2-5; D is ambiguous. Trimming shortened V by 6 bases and J by 5 bases, and 20 bases separated the two germline ends. This CDR3 has 15 residues. The germline CDR1 and CDR2 sequences are SGDLS and YYNGEE. The CDR3 sequence is CASTKDGSQRETQYF. DNA for the CDR3: TGTGCCAGCACCAAAGACGGCAGTCAAAGGGAGACCCAGTACTTC.

The chain links TRBV11-2 to TRBJ1-1; D is perhaps TRBD1 (6 bases). Germline CDR1 and CDR2: SGHAT and FQNNGV. CDR3 size: 15 residues. V was clipped by 3 bases and J by 6 bases, with 17 bases between them. CDR3 sequence: CASSFRGLRRPEAFF. CDR3 in DNA: TGTGCCAGCAGCTTCAGGGGTTTGAGGAGGCCTGAAGCTTTCTTT.

This clonotype was detected many times. V is TRBV7-6 and J is TRBJ2-1; D might be TRBD1 or TRBD2, each matching 6 bases. There are 13 residues in the CDR3. CDR1 SGHVS and CDR2 FNYEAQ come from the germline V gene. V shed 4 bases and J shed 10 bases, with 14 bases lying between them. The chain's CDR3 is CASSSPGGGEQFF. Written as DNA, the CDR3 is TGTGCCAGCAGCTCCCCCGGGGGCGGGGAGCAGTTCTTC.

The chain joins TRBV20-1 to TRBJ2-5, with 7 positions matching TRBD2. The length of the CDR3 is 15 residues. Trimming took 6 bases from V and 5 from J; bases not matched to a gene: 15. Germline CDR1 reads DFQATT; CDR2 reads SNEGSKA (reference sequence). The CDR3 is CSANKRGEPRETQYF. CDR3 bases: TGCAGTGCCAACAAGCGGGGCGAGCCGAGGGAGACCCAGTACTTC.

This clonotype has at least ten counts. The chain carries TRBV12-3 or TRBV12-4 and TRBJ1-2; D ambiguous. V dropped 3 bases and J dropped 4 bases, with 15 bases sitting between them. The CDR3 has 15 amino acids. The CDR3 DNA reads as TGTGCCAGCAGTTTGCTTTACGCGGAGATCTATGGCTACACCTTC. The encoded protein is CASSLLYAEIYGYTF.

CDR3 region: CASGSSWGGSPYNEQFF. The CDR3 nucleotides are TGTGCCAGCGGTTCCTCTTGGGGGGGGTCACCCTACAATGAGCAGTTCTTC. The chain couples TRBV28 to TRBJ2-1, with 7 bases fitting TRBD2. The CDR3 sequence is 17 residues long. Germline assignment: CDR1 MDHEN and CDR2 SYDVKM. J was trimmed by 2 bases and V by 8 bases; bases with no gene match: 15.

In its sample, this clonotype was seen a few times. The chain links TRBV7-8 to TRBJ2-7; the match to TRBD1 covers 8 bases. CDR1 and CDR2 from the germline V gene are SGHVS and FQNEAQ. CDR3 length equals 15 residues. V lost 4 bases, J lost 2 bases, and 7 bases stayed unmatched. The CDR3 DNA reads as TGTGCCAGCAGCTCCACTAGGACAGGGCCCTACGAGCAGTACTTC. It is translated as CASSSTRTGPYEQYF.

In its sample, this clonotype was seen once. V is TRBV19 and J is TRBJ2-1; 12 bases are a match to TRBD2. CDR1 LNHDA and CDR2 SQIVND come from the germline V gene (reference sequence). Trimming cost V 5 bases and J 9 bases; bases outside gene matches: 17. The CDR3 covers 18 residues. The CDR3 nucleotides read TGTGCCAGTAGTCTCCGCAGACGTCTAGCGGGGGGGCTGGGTGAGCAGTTCTTC. It is translated as CASSLRRRLAGGLGEQFF.

This clonotype was seen many times. The rearrangement joins TRBV7-2 to TRBJ2-5; D gene ambiguous. CDR3 length: 12 amino acids. Germline V gene sequence: CDR1 SGHTA, CDR2 FQGNSA. Trimming took off 3 bases at V and 5 bases at J, with 7 bases between the two ends. The CDR3 spells CASSFSSETQYF. The CDR3 DNA reads as TGTGCCAGCAGCTTTTCCTCGGAGACCCAGTACTTC.

This clonotype was counted at least ten times. The chain is built from TRBV7-2 and TRBJ2-3, with D possibly matching TRBD1 (6 bases). The CDR3 totals 16 residues. Trimming removed 3 bases at V and 3 bases at J, with 16 bases between. CDR1 is SGHTA, CDR2 FQGNSA, per germline. The CDR3 bases are TGTGCCAGCAGCTTGCAGACAGGACTGTTAACAGATACGCAGTATTTT. Its translation: CASSLQTGLLTDTQYF.

This clonotype was observed many times. This rearrangement joins TRBV7-8 to TRBJ1-2, with D perhaps TRBD1 (5 bases). The CDR3 sequence is 14 residues long. Deletions cut 2 bases from V and 3 bases from J, with 10 bases between. Germline loops: CDR1 SGHVS, CDR2 FQNEAQ. This CDR3 reads CASSLTPGDYGYTF. The CDR3 bases are TGTGCCAGCAGCTTAACCCCGGGGGACTATGGCTACACCTTC.

The genes are TRBV11-3 and TRBJ2-5; D gene unclear. This CDR3 has 15 residues. The ends were cut back, 3 bases at V and 2 bases at J, with 13 bases in the middle. The germline gives CDR1 SGHNT, CDR2 YENEEA. The CDR3, as DNA: TGTGCCAGCAGCTTTCTAGGTCGCCTGCAAGAGACCCAGTACTTC. Translation: CASSFLGRLQETQYF.

The chain is built from TRBV2 and TRBJ2-1, with 8 nucleotides matching TRBD2. This CDR3 has 17 amino acids. Germline trimming cut 7 bases from V and 4 bases from J; bases unmatched to any gene: 15. Germline V gives CDR1 SNHLY, CDR2 FYNNEI. This CDR3 reads CASKAAGVWTGYNEQFF. CDR3 nucleotides: TGTGCCAGCAAGGCAGCGGGAGTATGGACTGGGTACAATGAGCAGTTCTTC.

This clonotype has just a few counts. The rearrangement joins TRBV20-1 to TRBJ2-7; the D is unclear. The germline CDR1 and CDR2 sequences are DFQATT and SNEGSKA (reference sequence). This CDR3 comprises 12 residues. With 3 bases removed from V and 3 bases from J, the gap between germline ends came to 9 bases. Here the CDR3 reads CSASLQSYEQYF. In nucleotides, the CDR3 is TGCAGTGCTAGTTTACAGAGCTACGAGCAGTACTTC.